The clone carrying this T cell receptor (beta chain) was found a few times. Its cognate antigen is unknown. The sample is drawn from a study of cytomegalovirus exposure and HLA in healthy donors. The CDR3 covers 16 residues. V lost 1 base, J lost 0 bases, and 2 bases stayed unmatched. Looked up from germline, CDR1 is MNHNY and CDR2 is SVGAGI (reference sequence). A multiplex PCR was run with 60 Vbeta primers and 13 Jbeta primers. Sequencing used immunoSEQ multiplex PCR; TCRdb keeps in-frame clones, though not all of them. This table has roughly 95,000 clones, around 82% appearing once. Overall study results and limits: Cytomegalovirus association was listed for around 180 TCR beta chains.

Unrecorded immune exposure was likely among donors, who were nominally healthy when sampled. The chain couples TRBV6-6 to TRBJ1-4; 7 bases line up with TRBD1. This sequence originates from a man aged 30-40 years in good health and CMV-seropositive. Specimen: PBMCs. DNA of the CDR3: TGTGCCAGCAGTTACTTACAGGGGACAACTAATGAAAAACTGTTTTTT. Its translation is CASSYLQGTTNEKLFF.